The 30 T cell receptor beta chains in this list originate from one sample, sequenced in a study of spatial heterogeneity in lung cancer. TCRdb analysed the 5' RACE reads with MiXCR anew, one entry per CDR3 protein. Here the sample spans thousands of distinct CDR3 sequences, roughly 5.4% being singletons. The sample's time point: sample taken at primary tumor resection. Sequencing covered unsorted whole RNA taken from tumor, nontumor lung or frozen PBMC. The sequences come from PBMCs, collected at surgery. Source of these receptors: a male donor with early-stage non-small cell lung cancer.

V gene TRBV29-1 combines with J gene TRBJ2-1; D gene ambiguous. Germline-derived CDR1 and CDR2 are SQVTM and ANQGSEA. The CDR3 consists of 12 residues. Trimming left V 5 bases short and J 3 bases short, with 8 bases between. The CDR3 spells CSVPGSYNEQFF. Here the CDR3 DNA reads TGCAGCGTTCCAGGAAGCTACAATGAGCAGTTCTTC.

This clonotype was counted many times. The chain employs TRBV4-1 and TRBJ1-2; tentative D call: TRBD1 (6 bases). V lost 4 bases, J lost 2 bases, and 17 bases lay in between. This CDR3 is built from 16 residues. Germline V gene data show CDR1 as MGHRA and CDR2 as YSYEKL. CDR3 sequence: CASSPPDAGVNYGYTF. The CDR3 bases are TGCGCCAGCAGCCCTCCGGATGCAGGGGTAAACTATGGCTACACCTTC.

The chain couples TRBV11-1 to TRBJ2-1, with a possible D match to TRBD2 (5 bases). Germline CDR1 reads SGHAT; CDR2 reads FQDESV (reference sequence). Trimming left V 5 bases short and J 8 bases short, with 13 bases between. The CDR3 is 13 residues long. This chain's CDR3 is CASSPPSSDEQFF. As DNA, the CDR3 is TGTGCCAGCAGCCCCCCTAGCAGCGATGAGCAGTTCTTC.

This clonotype was observed many times. The rearrangement uses TRBV6-2 or TRBV6-3 and TRBJ2-3, with 7 bases lining up with TRBD1. The germline V gene encodes CDR1 MNHEY and CDR2 SVGEGT. The ends lost 8 bases at V and 5 bases at J; junction bases unmatched: 7. There are 13 residues in the CDR3. CDR3 sequence reads: CASLGQLEDTQYF. In nucleotides, the CDR3 is TGTGCCAGCCTGGGACAGCTAGAAGATACGCAGTATTTT.

This clonotype was counted ten times or more. CDR3 sequence (DNA): TGTGCCAGCAGCTTAGACGGGACAGGAAAAGAGACCCAGTACTTC. Protein: CASSLDGTGKETQYF. The chain carries TRBV11-2 and TRBJ2-5; 8 bases map to TRBD1. Germline CDR1 reads SGHAT; CDR2 reads FQNNGV. This CDR3 has 15 amino acids. The V and J ends lost 0 bases and 3 bases, in that order; junction bases with no gene match: 3.

This clonotype was recorded many times. V and J are TRBV20-1 and TRBJ1-1; TRBD1 matches at 7 bases. Looked up from germline, CDR1 is DFQATT and CDR2 is SNEGSKA (reference sequence). V shed 3 bases and J 7 bases; nucleotides not matched to a gene: 8. This CDR3 has 13 amino acids. The CDR3 spells CSARQTGTGEAFF. CDR3 DNA: TGCAGTGCTAGGCAGACAGGGACGGGTGAAGCTTTCTTT.

Points on this clonotype: Given a much more abundant clone one base away, this may be a read error. The chain is built from TRBV7-8 and TRBJ1-5; D unclear. The germline V gene has CDR1 SGHVS and CDR2 FQNEAQ. V shed 8 bases and J shed 5 bases, with 13 bases lying between them. This CDR3 has 13 amino acids. The DNA of the CDR3 is TGTGCCAGCGGCATAGCTGACTATCAGCCCCAGCATTTT. Its protein is CASGIADYQPQHF.

This clonotype showed up many times. The chain employs TRBV7-2 and TRBJ2-7; 11 nucleotides line up with TRBD2. V gave up 5 bases and J gave up 2 bases; unmatched junction bases: 5. The CDR3 is made up of 15 amino acids. In germline, CDR1 is SGHTA, CDR2 FQGNSA. The CDR3 reads CASSLISGGAYEQYF. DNA for the CDR3: TGTGCCAGCAGCCTAATTAGCGGGGGGGCCTACGAGCAGTACTTC.

This clonotype has at least ten counts. The V and J genes are TRBV7-2 and TRBJ2-3; no clear D gene. Trimming stripped 1 base from V and 4 bases from J, with 9 bases between. The CDR3 runs to 14 residues. Germline CDR1 is SGHTA and CDR2 is FQGNSA. CDR3: CASSLEGWADTQYF. CDR3 nucleotides: TGTGCCAGCAGCTTAGAGGGTTGGGCAGATACGCAGTATTTT.

This clonotype was counted ten times or more. J is TRBJ2-3 and V is TRBV5-1; TRBD2 agrees at 9 bases. V was pared by 0 bases and J by 10 bases, with 6 bases of the junction left unmatched. The CDR3 has 14 amino acids. Germline values: CDR1 SGHRS, CDR2 YFSETQ. The CDR3 loop reads CASSLGLAAGAQYF. The CDR3, as DNA: TGCGCCAGCAGCTTGGGACTAGCGGCTGGCGCGCAGTATTTT.

There are many counts of this clonotype. V usage is TRBV21-1 and J usage is TRBJ2-2. TRBV21-1 is noted as a pseudogene. This CDR3 contains 17 residues. CDR3 sequence reads: CASSKRFSLDDTGELFF. Here the CDR3 DNA reads TGTGCCAGCAGCAAAAGATTCAGCCTAGACGACACCGGGGAGCTGTTTTTT.

In its sample, this clonotype is medium-sized (0.01 to 0.1%). This sequence joins TRBV3-1 and TRBJ2-2, with 12 bases lining up with TRBD2. Germline V gives CDR1 LGHDT, CDR2 YNNKEL (reference sequence). Losses at the gene ends were 1 base for V and 3 bases for J; bases not matched to a gene: 0. The CDR3 is 16 residues long. The CDR3 DNA reads TGTGCCAGCAGCCAAGCTAGCGGGGGGGACACCGGGGAGCTGTTTTTT. It is translated as CASSQASGGDTGELFF.

The chain links TRBV6-5 to TRBJ1-5; D is perhaps TRBD1 (5 bases). The CDR3 is made up of 13 amino acids. Trimming left V 8 bases short and J 1 base short, with 9 bases between. Germline-derived CDR1 and CDR2 are MNHEY and SVGAGI. The CDR3 nucleotides are TGTGCCAGCGGGACGGTGAGCAATCAGCCCCAGCATTTT. Translating it yields CASGTVSNQPQHF.

This clonotype was detected a few times. This chain joins TRBV12-3 or TRBV12-4 and TRBJ1-5; D gene uncertain. The CDR3 has 14 amino acids. The V end was cut by 4 bases, the J end by 1 base, with 8 bases between. DNA for the CDR3: TGTGCCAGCAGTTGGGGAGGCAGCAATCAGCCCCAGCATTTT. Translated, it gives CASSWGGSNQPQHF.

The rearrangement uses TRBV9 and TRBJ2-2, with D tentatively TRBD1 or TRBD2 (5 bases each). Deletions cut 2 bases from V and 5 bases from J, with 10 bases between. The CDR3 consists of 14 residues. Germline V gene lookup returns CDR1 SGDLS and CDR2 YYNGEE. CDR3 region: CASSVGGLTGELFF. Written as DNA, the CDR3 is TGTGCCAGCAGCGTTGGGGGATTAACCGGGGAGCTGTTTTTT.

This clonotype was seen repeatedly, ten times or more. The gene calls are TRBV6-2 or TRBV6-3 and TRBJ2-7; the match to TRBD1 covers 10 bases. The CDR3 runs 13 residues. The germline V gene encodes CDR1 MNHEY and CDR2 SVGEGT. The trim removed 8 bases at V and 5 bases at J, leaving 6 bases unmatched. CDR3 in amino acids: CASLSGQGDEQYF. The DNA for the CDR3 is TGTGCCAGCCTTAGCGGACAGGGGGACGAGCAGTACTTC.

This clonotype is labeled medium-sized. The V gene is TRBV6-5, the J gene TRBJ2-2; D is undetermined. The CDR3 is 14 residues long. Germline V gives CDR1 MNHEY, CDR2 SVGAGI. V shed 6 bases and J shed 4 bases, with 12 bases lying between them. The CDR3 DNA follows: TGTGCCAGCAGCCTCCCTGGAGCCACCGGGGAGCTGTTTTTT. Amino acids: CASSLPGATGELFF.

This clonotype appeared many times. The J gene is TRBJ2-7, the V gene TRBV5-8; 12 bases are shared with TRBD2. The junction had 4 bases not matched to a gene; V was cut back by 3 bases and J by 3 bases. Looked up from germline, CDR1 is SGHTS and CDR2 is YDEGEE. The CDR3 totals 15 residues. CDR3 region: CASSSLAGGVYEQYF. CDR3 DNA: TGTGCCAGCAGCTCCCTAGCGGGGGGGGTCTACGAGCAGTACTTC.

The sample holds many counts of this clonotype. The J gene is TRBJ2-7, the V gene TRBV10-3; TRBD1 might be the D (7 bases). The CDR3 runs 12 residues. CDR1 ENHRY and CDR2 SYGVKD come from the germline V gene. V gave up 6 bases and J gave up 7 bases, with 13 bases separating them. Here the CDR3 DNA reads TGTGCCATCAGGACGACAGGGAGGGAGCAGTACTTC. Its translation: CAIRTTGREQYF.

The chain has TRBV4-1 and TRBJ2-7; tentatively, D is TRBD1 (5 bases). The germline V gene encodes CDR1 MGHRA and CDR2 YSYEKL. Trimming took 0 bases from V and 6 from J, leaving 15 bases between them. The CDR3 loop spans 15 amino acids. CDR3 region: CASSQEGGSRGEQYF. The CDR3 DNA reads as TGCGCCAGCAGCCAAGAAGGCGGATCTAGGGGCGAGCAGTACTTC.

This clonotype has at least ten counts. The chain uses TRBV9 and TRBJ1-3, with D possibly matching TRBD1 (5 bases). Germline-derived CDR1 and CDR2 are SGDLS and YYNGEE. The length of the CDR3 is 15 residues. Trimming took off 0 bases at V and 3 bases at J, with 10 bases between the two ends. The CDR3 loop reads CASSVAAGFGNTIYF. As DNA, the CDR3 is TGTGCCAGCAGCGTAGCTGCAGGGTTTGGAAACACCATATATTTT. Variable domain in full (rest from reference TRBV9 and TRBJ1-3): DSGVTQTPKHLITATGQRVTLRCSPRSGDLSVYWYQQSLDQGLQFLIQYYNGEERAKGNILERFSAQQFPDLHSELNLSSLELGDSALYFCASSVAAGFGNTIYFGEGSWLTVV.

This clonotype showed up many times. This rearrangement joins TRBV7-2 to TRBJ2-2; TRBD2 matches 12 bases. This CDR3 contains 17 residues. V lost 2 bases to trimming and J lost 1 base; unmatched junction nucleotides: 2. Germline CDR1 SGHTA, CDR2 FQGNSA. In DNA form, the CDR3 reads TGTGCCAGCAGCTTACTAGCGGGAGGGGTGAACACCGGGGAGCTGTTTTTT. It encodes CASSLLAGGVNTGELFF.

Details on this clonotype: A much larger clonotype is one base distant, so this may be a read error. This sequence joins TRBV6-5 and TRBJ2-6, with D unresolved. Germline CDR1 reads MNHEY; CDR2 reads SVGAGI. CDR3 size: 12 residues. For the CDR3, the DNA is TGTGCCACCACGTCTGGGACCAACGTCCTGACTTTC. It yields the protein CATTSGTNVLTF.

This clonotype has ten or more counts. The V call is TRBV19, the J call TRBJ2-1, with D perhaps matching TRBD2 (5 bases). V lost 6 bases, J lost 0 bases, and 15 bases lay in between. CDR3 length equals 16 residues. From germline, CDR1 is LNHDA and CDR2 SQIVND (reference sequence). The CDR3 nucleotides are TGTGCCAGTAGACGTTCTAGCCGCAGCTCCTACAATGAGCAGTTCTTC. Translating it yields CASRRSSRSSYNEQFF.

The CDR3 region is CSVEAPQGARYNEQFF. The CDR3 nucleotides are TGCAGCGTTGAAGCCCCCCAGGGGGCCCGTTACAATGAGCAGTTCTTC. The V call is TRBV29-1, the J call TRBJ2-1, with 8 positions matching TRBD1. Germline CDR1 reads SQVTM; CDR2 reads ANQGSEA. The CDR3 sequence is 16 residues long. V lost 1 base and J lost 4; bases outside the gene matches: 9.

In this sample, this clonotype turned up many times. V and J are TRBV5-1 and TRBJ2-7, with 8 positions matching TRBD2. The germline V gene encodes CDR1 SGHRS and CDR2 YFSETQ. The trim removed 1 base at V and 0 bases at J, leaving 6 bases unmatched. This CDR3 has 16 amino acids. CDR3 DNA sequence: TGCGCCAGCAGCTTGACGACTAGCGCGAGCTCCTACGAGCAGTACTTC. Translating it yields CASSLTTSASSYEQYF.

Many counts were recorded for this clonotype. This chain connects TRBV27 to TRBJ2-1; 13 nucleotides line up with TRBD2. The V and J ends lost 10 bases and 1 base, in that order; junction bases with no gene match: 10. Germline CDR1 is MNHEY and CDR2 is SMNVEV (reference sequence). The CDR3 runs to 17 residues. This chain's CDR3 is CATTRTSGRGSYNEQFF. In DNA form, the CDR3 reads TGTGCCACCACCCGGACTAGCGGGAGAGGGTCCTACAATGAGCAGTTCTTC.

This clonotype is large. CDR3 in DNA: TGTGCCAGCAGCCAAGACCCCGGGACAGGGGATAATGAGCAGTTCTTC. As protein: CASSQDPGTGDNEQFF. This rearrangement joins TRBV3-2 to TRBJ2-1; the table assigns TRBD1, which was not confirmed against the DNA. TRBV3-2 is given as a pseudogene. The CDR3 is 16 amino acids.

This clonotype has at least ten counts. The chain employs TRBV29-1 and TRBJ1-1; no definite D call. The CDR3 contains 13 residues. The V end lost 7 bases, the J end lost 1 base, and 13 bases lay between the germline ends. The germline CDR1 and CDR2 sequences are SQVTM and ANQGSEA. The CDR3 is CSGAGVPNTEAFF. The CDR3 nucleotides are TGCAGCGGGGCCGGGGTCCCGAACACTGAAGCTTTCTTT.

This clonotype was recorded many times. This chain links TRBV20-1 with TRBJ2-1; TRBD1 matches at 9 bases. CDR1 and CDR2 from the germline V gene are DFQATT and SNEGSKA (reference sequence). CDR3 length equals 15 residues. V shed 4 bases and J 3 bases; nucleotides not matched to a gene: 7. CDR3 region: CSAKTGTGRYNEQFF. CDR3 DNA sequence: TGCAGTGCTAAAACCGGGACAGGGCGCTACAATGAGCAGTTCTTC.